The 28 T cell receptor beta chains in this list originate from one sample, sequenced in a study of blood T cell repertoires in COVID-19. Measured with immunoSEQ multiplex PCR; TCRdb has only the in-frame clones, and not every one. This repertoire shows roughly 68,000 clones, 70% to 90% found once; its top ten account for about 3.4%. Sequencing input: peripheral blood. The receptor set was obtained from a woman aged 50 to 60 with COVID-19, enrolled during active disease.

DNA for the CDR3: TGCAGCGTTGATAGCGGGAGCCCCCTCAGCTCCTACAATGAGCAGTTCTTC. This gives the protein CSVDSGSPLSSYNEQFF. The V and J genes are TRBV29-1 and TRBJ2-1, with TRBD2 matching over 9 bases. Germline CDR1 SQVTM, CDR2 ANQGSEA. The V and J ends lost 3 bases and 0 bases, in that order; junction bases with no gene match: 9. The CDR3 spans 17 residues.

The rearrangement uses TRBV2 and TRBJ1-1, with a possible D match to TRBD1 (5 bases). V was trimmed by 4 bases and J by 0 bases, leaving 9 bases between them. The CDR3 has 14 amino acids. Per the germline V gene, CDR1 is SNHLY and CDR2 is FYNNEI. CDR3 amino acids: CASSVQGMNTEAFF. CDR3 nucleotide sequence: TGTGCCAGCAGTGTGCAGGGTATGAACACTGAAGCTTTCTTT.

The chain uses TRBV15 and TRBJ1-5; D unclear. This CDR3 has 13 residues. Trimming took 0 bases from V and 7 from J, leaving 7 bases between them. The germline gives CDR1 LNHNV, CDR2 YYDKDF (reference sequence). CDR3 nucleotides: TGTGCCACCAGCAGAGATCTACGACAGCCCCAGCATTTT. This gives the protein CATSRDLRQPQHF.

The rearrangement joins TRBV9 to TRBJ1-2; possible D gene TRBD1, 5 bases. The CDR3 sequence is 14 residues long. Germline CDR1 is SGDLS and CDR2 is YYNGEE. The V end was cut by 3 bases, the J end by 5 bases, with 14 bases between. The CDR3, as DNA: TGTGCCAGCAGCGCCCAGGGAGGCGCATATGGCTACACCTTC. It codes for CASSAQGGAYGYTF. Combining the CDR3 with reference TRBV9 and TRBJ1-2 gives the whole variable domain DSGVTQTPKHLITATGQRVTLRCSPRSGDLSVYWYQQSLDQGLQFLIQYYNGEERAKGNILERFSAQQFPDLHSELNLSSLELGDSALYFCASSAQGGAYGYTFGSGTRLTVV.

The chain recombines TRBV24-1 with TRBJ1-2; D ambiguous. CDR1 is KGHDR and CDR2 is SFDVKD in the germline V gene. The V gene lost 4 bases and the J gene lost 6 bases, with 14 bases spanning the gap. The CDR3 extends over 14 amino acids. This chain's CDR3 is CATSEPADKHGYTF. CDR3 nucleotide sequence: TGTGCCACCAGTGAACCCGCGGATAAGCATGGCTACACCTTC.

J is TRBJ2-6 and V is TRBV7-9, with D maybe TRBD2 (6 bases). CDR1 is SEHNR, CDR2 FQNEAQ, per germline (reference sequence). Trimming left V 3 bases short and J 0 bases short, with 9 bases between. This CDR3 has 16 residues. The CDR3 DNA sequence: TGTGCCAGCAGCTTTACGGGGGTCTCTGGGGCCAACGTCCTGACTTTC. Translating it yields CASSFTGVSGANVLTF.

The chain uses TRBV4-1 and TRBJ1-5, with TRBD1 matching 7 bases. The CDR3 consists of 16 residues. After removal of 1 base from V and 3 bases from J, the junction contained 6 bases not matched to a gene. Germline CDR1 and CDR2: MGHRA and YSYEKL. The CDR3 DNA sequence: TGCGCCAGCAGCCAAGGACAGGGTTTATTCAATCAGCCCCAGCATTTT. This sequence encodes CASSQGQGLFNQPQHF.

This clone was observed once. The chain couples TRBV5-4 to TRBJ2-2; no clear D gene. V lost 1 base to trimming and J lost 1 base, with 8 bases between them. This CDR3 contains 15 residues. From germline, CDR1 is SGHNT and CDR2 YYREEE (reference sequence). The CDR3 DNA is TGTGCCAGCAGCTTGTTTGGGCGGAACACCGGGGAGCTGTTTTTT. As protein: CASSLFGRNTGELFF.

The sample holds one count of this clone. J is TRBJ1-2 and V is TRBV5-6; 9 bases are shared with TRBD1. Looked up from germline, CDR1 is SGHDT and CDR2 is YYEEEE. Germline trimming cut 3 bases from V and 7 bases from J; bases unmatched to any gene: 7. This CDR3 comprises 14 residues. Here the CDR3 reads CASSSRDREVGYTF. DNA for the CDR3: TGTGCCAGCAGCTCCCGGGACAGGGAAGTTGGCTACACCTTC.

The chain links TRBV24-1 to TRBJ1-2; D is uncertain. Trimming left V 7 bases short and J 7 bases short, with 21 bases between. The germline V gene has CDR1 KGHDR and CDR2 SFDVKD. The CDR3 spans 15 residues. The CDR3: CATRPAGGRVSGYTF. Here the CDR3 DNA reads TGTGCCACCAGGCCCGCTGGCGGGCGAGTGTCTGGCTACACCTTC.

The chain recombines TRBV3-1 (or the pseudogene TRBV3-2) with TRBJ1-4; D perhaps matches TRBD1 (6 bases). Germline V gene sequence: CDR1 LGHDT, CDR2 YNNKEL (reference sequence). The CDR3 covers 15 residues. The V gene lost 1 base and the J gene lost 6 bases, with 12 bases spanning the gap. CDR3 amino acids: CASSQVAGAHEKLFF. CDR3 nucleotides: TGTGCCAGCAGCCAAGTCGCGGGGGCCCATGAAAAACTGTTTTTT.

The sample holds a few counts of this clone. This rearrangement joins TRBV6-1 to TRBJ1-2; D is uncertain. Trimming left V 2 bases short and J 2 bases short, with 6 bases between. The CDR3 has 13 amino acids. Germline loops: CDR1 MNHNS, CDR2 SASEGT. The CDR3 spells CASSETENYGYTF. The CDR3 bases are TGTGCCAGCAGTGAAACAGAAAACTATGGCTACACCTTC.

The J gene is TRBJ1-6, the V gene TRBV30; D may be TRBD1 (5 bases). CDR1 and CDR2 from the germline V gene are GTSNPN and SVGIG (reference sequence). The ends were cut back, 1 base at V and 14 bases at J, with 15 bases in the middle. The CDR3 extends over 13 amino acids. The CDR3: CAWSGQGGRTLHF. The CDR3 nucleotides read TGTGCCTGGAGTGGGCAGGGTGGGCGAACCCTCCACTTT.

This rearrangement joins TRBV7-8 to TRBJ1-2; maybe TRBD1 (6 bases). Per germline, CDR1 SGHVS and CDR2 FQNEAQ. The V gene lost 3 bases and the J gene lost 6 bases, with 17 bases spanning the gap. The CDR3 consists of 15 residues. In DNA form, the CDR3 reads TGTGCCAGCAGCTTTGCACCTACAGGGTTGGATGGCTACACCTTC. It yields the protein CASSFAPTGLDGYTF. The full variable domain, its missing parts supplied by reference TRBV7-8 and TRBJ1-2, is GAGVSQSPRYKVAKRGQDVALRCDPISGHVSLFWYQQALGQGPEFLTYFQNEAQLDKSGLPSDRFFAERPEGSVSTLKIQRTQQEDSAVYLCASSFAPTGLDGYTFGSGTRLTVV.

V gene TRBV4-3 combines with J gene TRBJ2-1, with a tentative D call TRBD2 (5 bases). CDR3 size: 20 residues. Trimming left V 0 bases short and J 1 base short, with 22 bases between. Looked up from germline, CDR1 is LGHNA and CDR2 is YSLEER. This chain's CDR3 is CASSQDLPSRVGESYNEQFF. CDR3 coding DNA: TGCGCCAGCAGCCAAGACCTACCCTCGAGGGTTGGGGAGTCCTACAATGAGCAGTTCTTC.

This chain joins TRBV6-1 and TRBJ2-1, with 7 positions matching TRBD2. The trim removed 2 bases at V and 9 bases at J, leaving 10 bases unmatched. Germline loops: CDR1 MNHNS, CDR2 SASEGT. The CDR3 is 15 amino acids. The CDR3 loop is CASSELAASQGEQFF. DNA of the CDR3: TGTGCCAGCAGTGAACTAGCGGCTTCTCAAGGTGAGCAGTTCTTC.

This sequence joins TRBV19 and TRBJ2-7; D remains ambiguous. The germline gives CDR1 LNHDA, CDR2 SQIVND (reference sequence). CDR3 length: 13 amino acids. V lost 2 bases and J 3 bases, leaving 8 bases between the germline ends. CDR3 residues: CASSIWFGYEQYF. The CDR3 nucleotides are TGTGCCAGTAGTATATGGTTCGGCTACGAGCAGTACTTC.

The CDR3 is CASSSENRGYTF. CDR3 in DNA: TGTGCCAGCAGCTCTGAAAACAGGGGCTACACCTTC. The rearrangement joins TRBV7-8 to TRBJ1-2; tentatively, D is TRBD1 (5 bases). The CDR3 loop spans 12 amino acids. Trimming removed 4 bases at V and 8 bases at J, with 11 bases between. The germline CDR1 and CDR2 sequences are SGHVS and FQNEAQ. Combining the CDR3 with reference TRBV7-8 and TRBJ1-2 gives the whole variable domain GAGVSQSPRYKVAKRGQDVALRCDPISGHVSLFWYQQALGQGPEFLTYFQNEAQLDKSGLPSDRFFAERPEGSVSTLKIQRTQQEDSAVYLCASSSENRGYTFGSGTRLTVV.

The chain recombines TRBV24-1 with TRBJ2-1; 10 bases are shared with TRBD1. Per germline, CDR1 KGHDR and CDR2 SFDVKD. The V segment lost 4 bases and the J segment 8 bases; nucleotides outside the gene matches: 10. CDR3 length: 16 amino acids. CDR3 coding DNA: TGTGCCACCAGTGACACCGGACAGGGGGATAGACATGAGCAGTTCTTC. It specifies CATSDTGQGDRHEQFF.

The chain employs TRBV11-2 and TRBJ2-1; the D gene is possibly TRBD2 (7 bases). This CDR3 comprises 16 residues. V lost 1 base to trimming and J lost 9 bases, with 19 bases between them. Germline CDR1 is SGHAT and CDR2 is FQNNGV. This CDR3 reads CASSLAWGRERGEQFF. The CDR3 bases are TGTGCCAGCAGCTTAGCGTGGGGGCGGGAGCGGGGTGAGCAGTTCTTC.

DNA for the CDR3: TGTGCCTCACAGGGGCTAACGACTAGGAACACCGGGGAGCTGTTTTTT. Amino acids: CASQGLTTRNTGELFF. This sequence joins TRBV2 and TRBJ2-2; D is perhaps TRBD1 (7 bases). The CDR3 contains 16 residues. V was shortened by 11 bases and J by 1 base, with 20 bases between the two germline ends. In germline, CDR1 is SNHLY, CDR2 FYNNEI.

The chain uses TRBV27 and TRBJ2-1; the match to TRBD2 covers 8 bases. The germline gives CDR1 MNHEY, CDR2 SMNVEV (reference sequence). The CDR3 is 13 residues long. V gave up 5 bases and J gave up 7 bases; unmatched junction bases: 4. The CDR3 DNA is TGTGCCAGCAGTGGGGGACTAGGTAATGAGCAGTTCTTC. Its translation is CASSGGLGNEQFF.

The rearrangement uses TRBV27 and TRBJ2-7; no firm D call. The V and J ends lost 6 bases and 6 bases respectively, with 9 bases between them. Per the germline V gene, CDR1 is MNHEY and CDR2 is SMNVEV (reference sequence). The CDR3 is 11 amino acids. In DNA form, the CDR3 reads TGTGCCAGCAGATCCATCGGCGAGCAGTACTTC. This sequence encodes CASRSIGEQYF.

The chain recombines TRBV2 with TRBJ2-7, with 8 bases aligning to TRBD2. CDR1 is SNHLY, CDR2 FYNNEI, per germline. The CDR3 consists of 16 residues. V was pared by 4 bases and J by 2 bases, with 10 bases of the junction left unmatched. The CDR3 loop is CASSGSFLAGTYEQYF. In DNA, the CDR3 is TGTGCCAGCAGTGGAAGCTTTTTAGCGGGGACCTACGAGCAGTACTTC.

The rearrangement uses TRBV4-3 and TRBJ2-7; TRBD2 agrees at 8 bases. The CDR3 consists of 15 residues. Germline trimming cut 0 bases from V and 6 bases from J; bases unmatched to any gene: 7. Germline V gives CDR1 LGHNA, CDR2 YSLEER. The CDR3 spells CASSQEERLAGEQYF. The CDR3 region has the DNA TGCGCCAGCAGCCAAGAAGAGCGGCTAGCGGGCGAGCAGTACTTC.

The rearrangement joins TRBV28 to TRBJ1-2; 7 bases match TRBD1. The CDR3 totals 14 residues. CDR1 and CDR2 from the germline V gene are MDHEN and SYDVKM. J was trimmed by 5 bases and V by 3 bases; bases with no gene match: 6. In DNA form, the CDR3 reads TGTGCCAGCAGTTTGGAGGGGGCGCGTTATGGCTACACCTTC. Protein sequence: CASSLEGARYGYTF.

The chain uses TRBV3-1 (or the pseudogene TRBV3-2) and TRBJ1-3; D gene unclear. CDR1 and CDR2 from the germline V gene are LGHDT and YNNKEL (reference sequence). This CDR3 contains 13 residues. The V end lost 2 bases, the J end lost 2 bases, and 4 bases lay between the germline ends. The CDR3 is CASSQSAGNTIYF. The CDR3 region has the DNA TGTGCCAGCAGCCAAAGCGCTGGAAACACCATATATTTT.

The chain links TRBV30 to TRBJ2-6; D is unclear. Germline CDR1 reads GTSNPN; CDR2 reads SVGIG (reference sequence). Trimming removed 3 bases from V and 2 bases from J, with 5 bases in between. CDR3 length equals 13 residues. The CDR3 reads CAWRQAGANVLTF. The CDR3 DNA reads TGTGCCTGGAGGCAGGCTGGGGCCAACGTCCTGACTTTC.